The subject of this entry is one T cell receptor (beta chain). Its antigen is not known. Sequenced by immunoSEQ multiplex PCR; TCRdb stores in-frame clones only, minus some. The data hold 140,000 to 150,000 clones, with about 86% observed a single time. This sample was taken from a study of T cell responses to AZD1222 COVID-19 vaccine. Pooling covered second doses at about 4 or about 12 weeks. This CDR3 region has 15 residues. Germline V gives CDR1 SNHLY, CDR2 FYNNEI. V shed 8 bases and J 0 bases; nucleotides not matched to a gene: 7. Study-wide results and limits: Without day 14 samples, only post-peak T cell repertoires were studied. White British ancestry dominated among donors, who included more females, and clonal diversity was possibly underestimated. Just five to seven people given AZD1222 tested seropositive at baseline.

The V gene is TRBV2, the J gene TRBJ1-5; 7 bases fit TRBD1. The input for sequencing was peripheral blood, taken 28 days after the second AZD1222 dose. The TCR was taken from an adult who received the AZD1222 COVID-19 vaccine. The CDR3 spells CASGQTGSSNQPQHF. The CDR3 DNA sequence: TGTGCCAGCGGCCAGACAGGGAGTAGCAATCAGCCCCAGCATTTT. The full variable domain, its missing parts supplied by reference TRBV2 and TRBJ1-5, is EPEVTQTPSHQVTQMGQEVILRCVPISNHLYFYWYRQILGQKVEFLVSFYNNEISEKSEIFDDQFSVERPDGSNFTLKIRSTKLEDSAMYFCASGQTGSSNQPQHFGDGTRLSIL.